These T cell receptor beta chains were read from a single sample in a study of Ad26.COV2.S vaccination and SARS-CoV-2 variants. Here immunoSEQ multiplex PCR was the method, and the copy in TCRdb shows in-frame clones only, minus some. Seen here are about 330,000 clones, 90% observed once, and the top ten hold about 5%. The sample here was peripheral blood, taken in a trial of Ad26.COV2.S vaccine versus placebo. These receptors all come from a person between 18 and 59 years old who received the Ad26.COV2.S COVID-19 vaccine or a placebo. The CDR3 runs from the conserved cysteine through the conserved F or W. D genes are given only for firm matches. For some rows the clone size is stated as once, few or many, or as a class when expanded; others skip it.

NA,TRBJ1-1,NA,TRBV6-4,TGTGCCAGCAGCCCCAGGGGAAACACTGAAGCTTTCTTT,CASSPRGNTEAFF
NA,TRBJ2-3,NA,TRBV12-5,TGTGCTAGTGGTTTGAGGGATACGCAGTATTTT,CASGLRDTQYF
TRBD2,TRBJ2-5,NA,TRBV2,TGTGCCAGCAGTGTCACTAGCGGGGGAGGGACCCAGTACTTC,CASSVTSGGGTQYF
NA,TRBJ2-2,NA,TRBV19,TGTGCCAGTAGTACCTACAGGGCCACCGGGGAGCTGTTTTTT,CASSTYRATGELFF
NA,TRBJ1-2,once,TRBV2,TGTGCCAGCAGTTATCAGACAGGAGGCTTGGGCTACACCTTC,CASSYQTGGLGYTF
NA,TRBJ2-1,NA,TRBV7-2,TGTGCCAGCAGCAGATACAATGAGCAGTTCTTC,CASSRYNEQFF
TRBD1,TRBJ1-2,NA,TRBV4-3,TGCGCCAGCAGCCCCGGACAGGGTTTTGTTTATGGCTACACCTTC,CASSPGQGFVYGYTF
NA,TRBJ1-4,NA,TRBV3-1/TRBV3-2,TGTGCCAGCAGCCAAGGTGGCAGGGCTGAAAAACTGTTTTTT,CASSQGGRAEKLFF
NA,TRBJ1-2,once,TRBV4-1,TGCGCCAGCAGCCACGGGCTAGGCTACACCTTC,CASSHGLGYTF
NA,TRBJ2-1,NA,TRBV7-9,TGTGCCGGGGTCCCCCTCGCCTACAATGAGCAGTTCTTC,CAGVPLAYNEQFF
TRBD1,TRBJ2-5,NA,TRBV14,TGTGCCAGCAGCGGACAGGGCCAAGAGACCCAGTACTTC,CASSGQGQETQYF
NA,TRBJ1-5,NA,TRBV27,TGTGCCAGCAAGACAGCTTTAATTAGCAATCAGCCCCAGCATTTT,CASKTALISNQPQHF
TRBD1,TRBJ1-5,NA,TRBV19,TGTGCCAGTAGTATAGTCCGGACAGGCGCCGGTCAGCCCCAGCATTTT,CASSIVRTGAGQPQHF
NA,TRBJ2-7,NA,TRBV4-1,TGCGCCAGCAGCCAAAGGGATACACTAACTTACGAGCAGTACTTC,CASSQRDTLTYEQYF
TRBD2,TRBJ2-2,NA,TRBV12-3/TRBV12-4,TGTGCCACCCTCACGGGAGGTTCTAGGGAGCTGTTTTTT,CATLTGGSRELFF
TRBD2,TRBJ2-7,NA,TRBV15,TGTGCCACCAGCGCGACTAGCGGGGCCTACGAGCAGTACTTC,CATSATSGAYEQYF
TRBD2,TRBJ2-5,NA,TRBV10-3,TGTGCCATCAGTGCGACTAGCGGGGTGGGGGAGACCCAGTACTTC,CAISATSGVGETQYF
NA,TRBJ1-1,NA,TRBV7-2,TGTGCCAGCAGTTATTACAGAATCACTGAAGCTTTCTTT,CASSYYRITEAFF
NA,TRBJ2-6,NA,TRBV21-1,TGTGCCAGCAGCAGCTCTGGGGCCAACGTCCTGACTTTC,CASSSSGANVLTF
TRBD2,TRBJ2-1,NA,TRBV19,TGTGCCAGTAGTCGGGTAGCGGGGGCTACTTACAATGAGCAGTTCTTC,CASSRVAGATYNEQFF
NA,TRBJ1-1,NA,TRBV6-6,TGTGCCAGCAGTTATGACGTTACGACTGAAGCTTTCTTT,CASSYDVTTEAFF
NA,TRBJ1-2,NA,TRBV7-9,TGTGCCAGCAGCTCCAAAGGGGGAACTAACTATGGCTACACCTTC,CASSSKGGTNYGYTF
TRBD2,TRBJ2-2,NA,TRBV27,TGTGCCAGCAGTCCGGGACTAGCGGCCGGGGAGCTGTTTTTT,CASSPGLAAGELFF
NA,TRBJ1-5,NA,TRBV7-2,TGTGCCAGCAGCTTAGGATGGGGCCAGGACAATCAGCCCCAGCATTTT,CASSLGWGQDNQPQHF
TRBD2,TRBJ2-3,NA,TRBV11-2,TGTGCCAGCAGCGGAGGGGCTAGCGGGAGTACAGATACGCAGTATTTT,CASSGGASGSTDTQYF
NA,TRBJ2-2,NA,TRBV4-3,TGCGCCAGCAGCCAAGAGCCCGGGCCCACCGGGGAGCTGTTTTTT,CASSQEPGPTGELFF
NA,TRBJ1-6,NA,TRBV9,TGTGCCAGCAGCGTAGAAAGGTTTGATTCACCCCTCCACTTT,CASSVERFDSPLHF
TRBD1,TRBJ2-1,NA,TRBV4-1,TGCGCCAGCAGCCTCCGGGACAGGGATGATGAGCAGTTCTTC,CASSLRDRDDEQFF
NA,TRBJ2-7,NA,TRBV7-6,TGTGCCAGCAGCTTGATGCAGGGTTCCTCGAACGAGCAGTACTTC,CASSLMQGSSNEQYF
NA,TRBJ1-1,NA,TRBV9,TGTGCCAGCAGCGCTACACCGAACACTGAAGCTTTCTTT,CASSATPNTEAFF
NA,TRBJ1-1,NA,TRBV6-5,TGTGCCAGCAGCACACCGGGTGTGGAAGCTTTCTTT,CASSTPGVEAFF
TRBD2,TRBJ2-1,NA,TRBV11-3,TGTGCCAGCAGCCTAATCCCAGCGGGAGGGTTGAATGAGCAGTTCTTC,CASSLIPAGGLNEQFF
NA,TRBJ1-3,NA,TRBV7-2,TGTGCCAGCAGCTTAGGGTTAGGGGCGGAAAACACCATATATTTT,CASSLGLGAENTIYF
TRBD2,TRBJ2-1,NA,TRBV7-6,TGTGCCAGCAGCGGCGGCGGACTAGCGGGGGGTGAGCAGTTCTTC,CASSGGGLAGGEQFF
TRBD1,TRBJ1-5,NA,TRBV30,TGTGCCTGGAGTGCCGGTGGACAGGCCTTTAATCAGCCCCAGCATTTT,CAWSAGGQAFNQPQHF
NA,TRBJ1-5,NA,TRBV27,TGTGCCAGCAGACAGGGCCAATATAGCAATCAGCCCCAGCATTTT,CASRQGQYSNQPQHF
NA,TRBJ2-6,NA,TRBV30,TGTGCCCGGAGGACATCTGGGGCCAACGTCCTGACTTTC,CARRTSGANVLTF
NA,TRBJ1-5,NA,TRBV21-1,TGTGCCAGCAGCCTTGAGGGGATTCAGCCCCAGCATTTT,CASSLEGIQPQHF
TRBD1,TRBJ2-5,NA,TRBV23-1,TGCGCTCACAGGGACGGGACAGGTCTACAAGAGACCCAGTACTTC,CAHRDGTGLQETQYF
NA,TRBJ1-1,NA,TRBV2,TGTGCCAGCAGGATAAGAGGAGGCGCCCATGAAGCTTTCTTT,CASRIRGGAHEAFF
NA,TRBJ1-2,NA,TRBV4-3,TGCGCCAGCAGCCAAGATGGGGGGTATGGCTACACCTTC,CASSQDGGYGYTF
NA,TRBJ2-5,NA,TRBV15,TGTGCCACCAGCAGAGATCGGGGGCTCGAGACCCAGTACTTC,CATSRDRGLETQYF
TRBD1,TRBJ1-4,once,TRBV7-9,TGTGCCAGCAGCTCACCACTAGGGACAGCCGAAAAACTGTTTTTT,CASSSPLGTAEKLFF
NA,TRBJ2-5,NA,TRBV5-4,TGTGCCAGCAGCTTGGAATCTAGTGTGGAGACCCAGTACTTC,CASSLESSVETQYF
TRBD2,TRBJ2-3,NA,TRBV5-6,TGTGCCAGCAGCTTGGGAACTAGCGCGCAGTATTTT,CASSLGTSAQYF
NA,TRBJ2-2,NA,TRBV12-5,TGTGCTAGTGGTTTGGTACTGGCACCATTGAACACCGGGGAGCTGTTTTTT,CASGLVLAPLNTGELFF
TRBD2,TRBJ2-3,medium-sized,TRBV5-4,TGTGCCAGCAGCTTGAGCCTAGCGGGGTCAGATACGCAGTATTTT,CASSLSLAGSDTQYF
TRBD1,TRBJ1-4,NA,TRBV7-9,TGTGCCAGCAGCTCAGCACCGGGACAGACTAATGAAAAACTGTTTTTT,CASSSAPGQTNEKLFF
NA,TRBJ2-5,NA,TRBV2,TGTGCCAGCAGTGAAACCGGGAGAGAGACCCAGTACTTC,CASSETGRETQYF
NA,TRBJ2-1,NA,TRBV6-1,TGTGCCAGCAGTGTTTGGGGCGGCTCTCGTGGGAATGAGCAGTTCTTC,CASSVWGGSRGNEQFF
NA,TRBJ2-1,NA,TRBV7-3,TGTGCCAGCAGCTTACGGTTTGTGGATGAGCAGTTCTTC,CASSLRFVDEQFF
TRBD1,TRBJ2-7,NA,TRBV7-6,TGTGCCAGCAGCTTAGCGGGCGGACAGGGGTCGACATACGAGCAGTACTTC,CASSLAGGQGSTYEQYF
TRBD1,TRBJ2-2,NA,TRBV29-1,TGCAGCGTTGAAGAGACTCTGGGACAGGTGAACACCGGGGAGCTGTTTTTT,CSVEETLGQVNTGELFF
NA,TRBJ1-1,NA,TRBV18,TGTGCCAGCTCACTCGGGACGGTAAACACTGAAGCTTTCTTT,CASSLGTVNTEAFF